This T cell receptor (beta chain) was obtained from a study of blood T cells in healthy people across ages. The authors ran a second PCR of about 7 to 11 cycles using a sample-barcoded 5' primer and a J-beta primer mix. In TCRdb, the 5' RACE reads were re-called with MiXCR into one record per CDR3 protein. The data show 650,000 to 1,000,000 distinct CDR3 sequences, roughly 40% seen once. Comments on this clonotype: The antigen is undetermined. A junction end diverges from the germline sequence, so it may reflect a read error.

The CDR3 spans 15 residues. The V gene's germline CDR1 is SGHTA and CDR2 FQGNSA. Isolated PBMCs totaled at least 6 million in each sample. Broader study findings: Diversity of TCR beta correlated strongly with naive T cell percentage.

The receptor was isolated from a man younger than 35 in good health. Sequencing was performed on blood. J is TRBJ2-5 and V is TRBV7-2; D unclear. The tail of the sequence fits TRBJ2-4 better, so the J call may be wrong. As DNA, the CDR3 is TGCGCCAGCAGCTTAGGTGTGACAACTCGGGACATTCAGTACTTC. Its translation is CASSLGVTTRDIQYF.